This T cell receptor beta chain emerged from a study of glioma-infiltrating T cells. Points from the study as a whole: Non-neoplastic patients had below-expected tissue-blood divergence, while all gliomas exceeded expectation. Only very few CDR3 sequences appeared in both tissue and blood.

The CDR3 has 13 residues. V dropped 8 bases and J dropped 3 bases, with 11 bases sitting between them. Germline-derived CDR1 and CDR2 are ENHRY and SYGVKD. Amplification of TCR alpha and beta CDR3 regions from RNA used iRepertoire nested multiplex PCR. Input was roughly 100-450 ng of tissue mRNA or PBMC total RNA. TCRdb reprocessed the multiplex PCR reads via MiXCR and lists one record per CDR3 protein. Here the sample spans about 130,000 distinct CDR3 sequences, roughly 25% being singletons. At least ten counts were recorded for this clonotype. What it binds is not known. This sequence was found in a human donor with low-grade glioma or glioblastoma, undergoing nonglioma brain surgery, or in good health (not recorded which). Sequencing input: glioma tissue, nonneoplastic brain tissue, or PBMCs (not recorded which). The genes are TRBV10-3 and TRBJ1-5; maybe TRBD1 (6 bases). In DNA form, the CDR3 reads TGTGCCATCGGAACAGGGTACAATCAGCCCCAGCATTTT. Its protein is CAIGTGYNQPQHF.